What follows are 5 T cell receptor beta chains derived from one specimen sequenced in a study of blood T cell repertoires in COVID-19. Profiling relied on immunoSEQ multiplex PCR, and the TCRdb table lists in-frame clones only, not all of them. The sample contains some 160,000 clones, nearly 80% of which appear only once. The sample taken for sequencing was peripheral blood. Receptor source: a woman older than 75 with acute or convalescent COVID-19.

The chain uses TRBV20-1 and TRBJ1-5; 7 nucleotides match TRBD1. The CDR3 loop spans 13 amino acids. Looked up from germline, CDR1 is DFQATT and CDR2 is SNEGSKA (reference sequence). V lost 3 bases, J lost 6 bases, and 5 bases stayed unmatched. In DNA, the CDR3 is TGCAGTGCTAGTACAGGGGTGGGTCAGCCCCAGCATTTT. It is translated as CSASTGVGQPQHF.

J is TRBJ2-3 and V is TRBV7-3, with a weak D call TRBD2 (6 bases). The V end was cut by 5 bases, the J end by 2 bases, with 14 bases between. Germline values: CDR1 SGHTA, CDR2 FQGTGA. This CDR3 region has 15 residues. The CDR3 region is CASSRLGFDTDTQYF. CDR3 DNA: TGTGCCAGCAGCCGACTAGGTTTTGACACAGATACGCAGTATTTT.

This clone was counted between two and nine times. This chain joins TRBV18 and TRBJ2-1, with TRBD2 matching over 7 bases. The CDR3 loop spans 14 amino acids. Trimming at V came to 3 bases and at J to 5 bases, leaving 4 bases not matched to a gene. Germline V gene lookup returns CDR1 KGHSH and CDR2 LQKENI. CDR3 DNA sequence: TGTGCCAGCTCACCCCCCGGGACTAACAATGAGCAGTTCTTC. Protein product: CASSPPGTNNEQFF.

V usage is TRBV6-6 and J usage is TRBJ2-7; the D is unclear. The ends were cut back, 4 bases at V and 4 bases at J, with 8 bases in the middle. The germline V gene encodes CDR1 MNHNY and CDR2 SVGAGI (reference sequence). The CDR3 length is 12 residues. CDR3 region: CASSSGPYEQYF. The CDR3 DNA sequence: TGTGCCAGCAGTTCTGGGCCGTACGAGCAGTACTTC.

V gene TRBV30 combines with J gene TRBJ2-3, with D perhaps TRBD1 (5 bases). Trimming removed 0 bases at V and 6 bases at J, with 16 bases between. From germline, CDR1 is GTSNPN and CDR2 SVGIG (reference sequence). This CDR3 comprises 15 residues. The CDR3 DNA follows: TGTGCCTGGAGTGTGGGGCCTCGGTCGGGTGATACGCAGTATTTT. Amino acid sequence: CAWSVGPRSGDTQYF.